The clone carrying this T cell receptor beta chain was seen a single time. This sample is part of a study of shared clonotypes between healthy human individuals. Overall study: The cohort had two women and a few men, ages 18 to 49. Per-donor plates numbered three CD4 naive, three CD4 memory, two CD8 naive and one CD8 memory.

The CDR3 has 19 amino acids. The V gene's germline CDR1 is KGHSH and CDR2 LQKENI. Trimming cost V 1 base and J 2 bases; bases outside gene matches: 14. Original handling: From ImmunoSEQ came sequences covering only the junction and carrying no quality scores, so filtering differed. Assay: immunoSEQ multiplex PCR; the TCRdb copy retains only in-frame clones and omits some. The V and J calls and clone size are taken from that table; D and trimming were inferred from the DNA. The table includes some 1,400,000 clones, roughly 96% detected once. This clonotype was obtained from a man aged 25 to 40 in good health. This chain joins TRBV18 and TRBJ1-5, with TRBD1 matching 7 bases. The sequencing input was naive CD4+ T cells sorted from blood. Indicated subset: CD45RA+ positively selected. CDR3 sequence reads: CASSPQEGAPGWGNQPQHF. CDR3 bases: TGTGCCAGCTCACCACAGGAGGGGGCGCCGGGTTGGGGCAATCAGCCCCAGCATTTT.